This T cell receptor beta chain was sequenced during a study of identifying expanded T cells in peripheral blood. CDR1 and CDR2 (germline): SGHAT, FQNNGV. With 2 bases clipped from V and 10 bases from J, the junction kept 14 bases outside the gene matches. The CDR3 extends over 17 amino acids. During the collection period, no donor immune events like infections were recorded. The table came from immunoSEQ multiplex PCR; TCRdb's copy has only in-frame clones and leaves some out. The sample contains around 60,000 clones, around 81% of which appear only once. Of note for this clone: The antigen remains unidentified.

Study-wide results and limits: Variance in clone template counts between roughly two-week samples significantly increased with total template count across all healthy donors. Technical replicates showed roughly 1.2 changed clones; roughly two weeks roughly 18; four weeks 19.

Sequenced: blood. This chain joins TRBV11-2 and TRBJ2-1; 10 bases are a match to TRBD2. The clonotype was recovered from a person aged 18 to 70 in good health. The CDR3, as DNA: TGTGCCAGCAGCTTATATCAGCGGGGGGGACCGCCCGGGGAGCAGTTCTTC. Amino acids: CASSLYQRGGPPGEQFF.